The next 31 T cell receptor beta chains were all read from a single sample in a study of shared clonotypes between healthy human individuals. Produced via immunoSEQ multiplex PCR; TCRdb's table is partial and in-frame only. The sample includes a few million clones, about 90% of them seen just once. Sequences were obtained from naive CD4+ T cells from PBMCs. The subset here: CD45RA+ positively selected. These receptors were collected from a man aged 18-30 years in good health. Some clones in this sample may be carry-over from other donors' samples.

The chain employs TRBV29-1 and TRBJ1-2; D remains ambiguous. The length of the CDR3 is 12 residues. Germline CDR1 is SQVTM and CDR2 is ANQGSEA. V was clipped by 6 bases and J by 8 bases, with 16 bases between them. CDR3 nucleotides: TGCAGCGTCGAGCCCTCGGGTGGAGGCTACACCTTC. Amino acid sequence: CSVEPSGGGYTF.

The gene calls are TRBV7-2 and TRBJ1-5; no firm D call. V was clipped by 0 bases and J by 0 bases, with 12 bases between them. Germline V gene data show CDR1 as SGHTA and CDR2 as FQGNSA. CDR3 length equals 17 residues. CDR3 in amino acids: CASSLAQGIYSNQPQHF. The CDR3 nucleotides read TGTGCCAGCAGCTTAGCGCAAGGGATTTATAGCAATCAGCCCCAGCATTTT.

The CDR3 loop reads CSVVTAITGELFF. CDR3 bases: TGCAGCGTTGTGACAGCTATCACCGGGGAGCTGTTTTTT. The genes are TRBV29-1 and TRBJ2-2; possibly TRBD1 for D (5 bases). This CDR3 is 13 amino acids long. V lost 4 bases and J lost 4, with 10 bases in between. The germline V gene has CDR1 SQVTM and CDR2 ANQGSEA.

This chain links TRBV28 with TRBJ2-1, with 12 bases matching TRBD2. Germline V gene lookup returns CDR1 MDHEN and CDR2 SYDVKM. The CDR3 is made up of 16 amino acids. J gave up 6 bases and V 5 bases, and 8 bases lay outside the gene matches. CDR3 residues: CASSVISSGRGNEQFF. The CDR3 DNA sequence: TGTGCCAGCAGTGTGATATCTAGCGGGAGGGGCAATGAGCAGTTCTTC.

CDR3 sequence reads: CASQNPRAPYEQYF. The CDR3 region has the DNA TGTGCCAGTCAAAATCCCCGGGCACCCTACGAGCAGTACTTC. The V call is TRBV28, the J call TRBJ2-5; unclear D gene. The J call could be wrong; TRBJ2-7 is a better fit for the DNA end. This CDR3 has 14 amino acids. The germline CDR1 and CDR2 sequences are MDHEN and SYDVKM.

The J gene is TRBJ2-1, the V gene TRBV5-1; 8 nucleotides match TRBD2. The length of the CDR3 is 13 residues. Germline CDR1 is SGHRS and CDR2 is YFSETQ. V dropped 6 bases and J dropped 5; count of bases not matched to a gene: 4. The CDR3, as DNA: TGCGCCAGCAAGGCGGGAGGCAACAATGAGCAGTTCTTC. Its translation is CASKAGGNNEQFF.

V and J are TRBV6-6 and TRBJ2-3, with 8 bases lining up with TRBD1. Looked up from germline, CDR1 is MNHNY and CDR2 is SVGAGI (reference sequence). V lost 4 bases and J lost 0; bases outside the gene matches: 6. The CDR3 spans 16 residues. CDR3 in amino acids: CASSFAGTGSTDTQYF. CDR3 nucleotides: TGTGCCAGCAGTTTCGCCGGGACAGGTAGCACAGATACGCAGTATTTT.

The chain uses TRBV5-4 and TRBJ2-7, with TRBD2 matching over 10 bases. CDR1 and CDR2 from the germline V gene are SGHNT and YYREEE (reference sequence). This CDR3 is built from 16 residues. With V trimmed by 2 bases and J by 1 base, 6 bases remained unmatched. The CDR3: CASSLLGTSASYEQYF. For the CDR3, the DNA is TGTGCCAGCAGCTTATTAGGGACTAGCGCATCCTACGAGCAGTACTTC.

V and J are TRBV12-5 and TRBJ2-1; 10 bases agree with TRBD1. J gave up 9 bases and V 1 base, and 6 bases lay outside the gene matches. From germline, CDR1 is LGHNT and CDR2 FRNRAP. This CDR3 is built from 15 residues. Here the CDR3 DNA reads TGTGCTAGTGGTTTGGGTGCGGGACAGGGGCTTGAGCAGTTCTTC. This encodes CASGLGAGQGLEQFF.

This clone has more than one count but fewer than ten. In the same sample, other DNA sequences code for this CDR3. The genes are TRBV10-3 and TRBJ1-1, with D unclear. The CDR3 runs 14 residues. V dropped 0 bases and J dropped 2 bases, with 7 bases sitting between them. Germline CDR1 and CDR2: ENHRY and SYGVKD. The CDR3 is CAISESGRNTEAFF. The CDR3 nucleotides read TGTGCCATCAGTGAGTCGGGGAGAAACACTGAAGCTTTCTTT.

The sample holds one count of this clone. The chain combines TRBV9 with TRBJ2-1; 8 positions agree with TRBD1. With 3 bases clipped from V and 0 bases from J, the junction kept 8 bases outside the gene matches. The CDR3 runs 17 residues. CDR1 and CDR2 (germline): SGDLS, YYNGEE. This CDR3 is CASSEGTGPSSYNEQFF. Here the CDR3 DNA reads TGTGCCAGCAGCGAAGGGACAGGTCCGAGCTCCTACAATGAGCAGTTCTTC.

The V and J genes are TRBV6-6 and TRBJ1-1, with 12 bases matching TRBD1. The CDR3 has 16 amino acids. Germline CDR1 and CDR2: MNHNY and SVGAGI (reference sequence). Germline trimming cut 6 bases from V and 5 bases from J; bases unmatched to any gene: 10. The CDR3 here is CASSSGQGARGTEAFF. CDR3 bases: TGTGCCAGCAGCTCGGGACAGGGGGCGCGGGGGACTGAAGCTTTCTTT.

This clone was recorded only once. This specimen includes other DNA sequences encoding the same CDR3. The chain joins TRBV9 to TRBJ1-2; D ambiguous. Trimming pared 5 bases from V and 4 bases from J, leaving 3 bases between. The CDR3 spans 10 residues. CDR1 and CDR2 from the germline V gene are SGDLS and YYNGEE. CDR3 in amino acids: CASRGYGYTF. The CDR3 coding sequence is TGTGCCAGCAGGGGCTATGGCTACACCTTC. The whole variable domain, filled in from reference TRBV9 and TRBJ1-2, reads DSGVTQTPKHLITATGQRVTLRCSPRSGDLSVYWYQQSLDQGLQFLIQYYNGEERAKGNILERFSAQQFPDLHSELNLSSLELGDSALYFCASRGYGYTFGSGTRLTVV.

The genes are TRBV30 and TRBJ1-6, with D unresolved. The germline gives CDR1 GTSNPN, CDR2 SVGIG (reference sequence). The germline V and J ends were trimmed by 4 bases and 7 bases, with 14 bases remaining between them. The CDR3 covers 14 residues. CDR3 loop: CAWTEGMGNSPLHF. The CDR3 DNA reads TGTGCCTGGACCGAGGGAATGGGGAATTCACCCCTCCACTTT.

The chain recombines TRBV5-4 with TRBJ1-2, with TRBD1 identical over 9 bases. Looked up from germline, CDR1 is SGHNT and CDR2 is YYREEE (reference sequence). Trimming at V came to 2 bases and at J to 7 bases, leaving 6 bases not matched to a gene. CDR3 length equals 14 residues. CDR3 nucleotide sequence: TGTGCCAGCAGCTTAACAGGGGGCTTGGGTGGCTACACCTTC. Protein: CASSLTGGLGGYTF.

Comments on this clone: Other DNA sequences in the sample encode the same CDR3. The V call is TRBV9, the J call TRBJ1-1; possible D gene TRBD1, 5 bases. The V and J ends lost 0 bases and 0 bases respectively, with 9 bases between them. Germline V gene lookup returns CDR1 SGDLS and CDR2 YYNGEE. The CDR3 runs 15 residues. CDR3 protein: CASSVVDSLNTEAFF. DNA for the CDR3: TGTGCCAGCAGCGTAGTCGACAGTTTGAACACTGAAGCTTTCTTT.

This clone was counted only a few times. J is TRBJ2-7 and V is TRBV9, with 8 bases aligning to TRBD1. V shed 4 bases, J shed 6 bases, and the junction held 9 bases outside the gene matches. The CDR3 length is 14 residues. Germline V CDR1 and CDR2: SGDLS, YYNGEE. DNA of the CDR3: TGTGCCAGCAGCCCTCAGGGGGCCACGGTCGAGCAGTACTTC. It translates to CASSPQGATVEQYF.

This clone was counted only a few times. Additional DNA sequences in this sample encode the identical CDR3. The chain couples TRBV11-2 to TRBJ1-1, with D possibly matching TRBD1 (5 bases). Trimming removed 0 bases at V and 4 bases at J, with 9 bases between. CDR1 SGHAT and CDR2 FQNNGV come from the germline V gene. The CDR3 is 14 amino acids. The CDR3 region is CASSLDRGGTEAFF. The CDR3 DNA reads TGTGCCAGCAGCTTAGATCGGGGGGGCACTGAAGCTTTCTTT. The whole variable domain, filled in from reference TRBV11-2 and TRBJ1-1, reads EAGVAQSPRYKIIEKRQSVAFWCNPISGHATLYWYQQILGQGPKLLIQFQNNGVVDDSQLPKDRFSAERLKGVDSTLKIQPAKLEDSAVYLCASSLDRGGTEAFFGQGTRLTVV.

The V and J genes are TRBV19 and TRBJ1-5; 7 positions agree with TRBD1. J lost 2 bases, V lost 3 bases, and 7 bases had no gene match. The CDR3 runs 16 residues. Germline CDR1 LNHDA, CDR2 SQIVND (reference sequence). CDR3: CASSIQGGPGNQPQHF. In DNA form, the CDR3 reads TGTGCCAGTAGTATTCAAGGGGGCCCCGGCAATCAGCCCCAGCATTTT.

The chain uses TRBV7-2 and TRBJ2-3; D is possibly TRBD2 (5 bases). The V and J ends lost 5 bases and 4 bases respectively, with 16 bases between them. The V gene's germline CDR1 is SGHTA and CDR2 FQGNSA. The CDR3 consists of 15 residues. CDR3 bases: TGTGCCAGCAGCGCTCTAGGACTCTCCGCAGATACGCAGTATTTT. Protein sequence: CASSALGLSADTQYF.

The V call is TRBV5-4, the J call TRBJ2-2, with TRBD2 identical over 15 bases. The CDR3 runs 18 residues. V shed 2 bases and J 3 bases; nucleotides not matched to a gene: 5. In germline, CDR1 is SGHNT, CDR2 YYREEE (reference sequence). CDR3 sequence (DNA): TGTGCCAGCAGCTTCAGGACTAGCGGGAGGGGTTACACCGGGGAGCTGTTTTTT. It encodes CASSFRTSGRGYTGELFF.

This clone appeared once. The chain combines TRBV18 with TRBJ2-3, with 8 bases identical to TRBD1. Losses at the gene ends were 1 base for V and 6 bases for J; bases not matched to a gene: 6. The CDR3 runs to 15 residues. CDR1 and CDR2 from the germline V gene are KGHSH and LQKENI. CDR3 bases: TGTGCCAGCTCACCACGGCTCAGACAGGGGGATACGCAGTATTTT. Residues: CASSPRLRQGDTQYF. The whole variable domain, filled in from reference TRBV18 and TRBJ2-3, reads NAGVMQNPRHLVRRRGQEARLRCSPMKGHSHVYWYRQLPEEGLKFMVYLQKENIIDESGMPKERFSAEFPKEGPSILRIQQVVRGDSAAYFCASSPRLRQGDTQYFGPGTRLTVL.

The chain recombines TRBV28 with TRBJ1-5, with D perhaps TRBD1 (5 bases). CDR3 length equals 16 residues. The V end was cut by 5 bases, the J end by 5 bases, with 19 bases between. CDR1 is MDHEN, CDR2 SYDVKM, per germline. CDR3 amino acids: CASSTRNRFVDQPQHF. CDR3 coding DNA: TGTGCCAGCAGTACCCGAAACAGGTTTGTCGATCAGCCCCAGCATTTT.

The V and J genes are TRBV11-2 and TRBJ2-3; D is possibly TRBD2 (5 bases). Trimming left V 10 bases short and J 4 bases short, with 21 bases between. The length of the CDR3 is 15 residues. Germline V gives CDR1 SGHAT, CDR2 FQNNGV. The CDR3 DNA sequence: TGTGCCACTCTCCGCGGGCTGGCCTGGGCAGATACGCAGTATTTT. The encoded protein is CATLRGLAWADTQYF.

Regarding this clone: The sample has other DNA sequences that encode this CDR3 too. V and J are TRBV5-1 and TRBJ1-1; 8 nucleotides match TRBD1. Germline values: CDR1 SGHRS, CDR2 YFSETQ. This CDR3 is built from 16 residues. The V segment lost 0 bases and the J segment 1 base; nucleotides outside the gene matches: 5. In DNA form, the CDR3 reads TGCGCCAGCAGCTTGGGGCAGGGGGCAGGGAACACTGAAGCTTTCTTT. As protein: CASSLGQGAGNTEAFF.

CDR3 nucleotides: TGTGCCAGCAGCTTCCAAGCCGGGACAGCCCAAGAGACCCAGTACTTC. Residues: CASSFQAGTAQETQYF. The chain employs TRBV7-9 and TRBJ2-5, with 7 positions matching TRBD1. Germline CDR1 reads SEHNR; CDR2 reads FQNEAQ (reference sequence). The CDR3 runs to 16 residues. J gave up 1 base and V 3 bases, and 8 bases lay outside the gene matches.

The V and J genes are TRBV5-1 and TRBJ1-2; 7 bases are a match to TRBD1. The ends lost 4 bases at V and 4 bases at J; junction bases unmatched: 7. Germline lookup yields CDR1 SGHRS and CDR2 YFSETQ. CDR3 length: 14 amino acids. The CDR3 coding sequence is TGCGCCAGCAGCCTGACAGGGTTGGGCTATGGCTACACCTTC. Its translation: CASSLTGLGYGYTF. The complete variable domain, with remaining parts taken from reference TRBV5-1 and TRBJ1-2, reads KAGVTQTPRYLIKTRGQQVTLSCSPISGHRSVSWYQQTPGQGLQFLFEYFSETQRNKGNFPGRFSGRQFSNSRSEMNVSTLELGDSALYLCASSLTGLGYGYTFGSGTRLTVV.

The chain employs TRBV9 and TRBJ1-2, with D unclear. CDR1 is SGDLS, CDR2 YYNGEE, per germline. Trimming pared 6 bases from V and 4 bases from J, leaving 7 bases between. This CDR3 region has 11 residues. The CDR3, as DNA: TGTGCCAGCACGGGTGCCTATGGCTACACCTTC. Residues: CASTGAYGYTF.

The J gene is TRBJ2-7, the V gene TRBV23-1, with 7 bases matching TRBD1. TRBV23-1 is assigned to the ORF class and has an uncertain function. There are 16 residues in the CDR3. J lost 0 bases, V lost 3 bases, and 8 bases had no gene match. Here the CDR3 DNA reads TGCGCCAGCAGTCACCTCCGTGAGGGGGCCTCCTACGAGCAGTACTTC. The encoded protein is CASSHLREGASYEQYF.

This clone was detected a few times. The chain couples TRBV18 to TRBJ1-1, with D tentatively TRBD1 (5 bases). Germline V gives CDR1 KGHSH, CDR2 LQKENI. CDR3 length: 14 residues. V was pared by 2 bases and J by 6 bases, with 13 bases between. The CDR3 sequence: CASSPTRGPAEAFF. The CDR3 DNA reads TGTGCCAGCTCACCAACTCGGGGACCGGCTGAAGCTTTCTTT.

This clone was observed a single time. The chain has TRBV6-5 and TRBJ2-7; maybe TRBD2 (5 bases). CDR1 MNHEY and CDR2 SVGAGI come from the germline V gene. Trimming took off 0 bases at V and 0 bases at J, with 12 bases between the two ends. This CDR3 is built from 16 residues. The CDR3 is CASSYSGAGRSYEQYF. The DNA of the CDR3 is TGTGCCAGCAGTTACTCGGGCGCGGGCCGCTCCTACGAGCAGTACTTC.